This paragraph reports one TCR beta chain. It lacks a known antigen. The input lacks base qualities; no much larger clone sits a single base away. This entry comes from a study of technical replicates of blood from a few donors (dated by TCRdb to 2016 to 2017). Library preparation was by the immunoSEQ multiplex PCR assay. TCRdb took over this immuneACCESS table, retaining in-frame rearrangements with V and J assigned. Such tables are incomplete; in checked studies, under half of the missing clones stem from an unresolved V gene, and the remainder is unexplained. The sample records about 80,000 clones, roughly 97% of which are singletons. The ten largest make up about 0.19% of the sample. The sequencing sample was made of T cells isolated from PBMCs. The TCR originated in a human donor in good health.

The DNA is as follows: TGTGCCAGCAGTTTAAGGACAGGGGGCGACGAGCAGTACTTC. Its translation reads: CASSLRTGGDEQYF. The receptor chain draws on TRBV28 and TRBJ2-7, with TRBD1 matching 11 junction bases. The germline V and J ends show losses of 2 bases and 5 bases respectively, and no gene match explains 2 bases of the junction. Including cysteine and phenylalanine, the CDR3 has 14 amino acids. The read is trimmed to its CDR3 DNA, 42 bases read in frame from base 1. Taken from the germline V gene, the CDR1 and CDR2 loops are MDHEN and SYDVKM.